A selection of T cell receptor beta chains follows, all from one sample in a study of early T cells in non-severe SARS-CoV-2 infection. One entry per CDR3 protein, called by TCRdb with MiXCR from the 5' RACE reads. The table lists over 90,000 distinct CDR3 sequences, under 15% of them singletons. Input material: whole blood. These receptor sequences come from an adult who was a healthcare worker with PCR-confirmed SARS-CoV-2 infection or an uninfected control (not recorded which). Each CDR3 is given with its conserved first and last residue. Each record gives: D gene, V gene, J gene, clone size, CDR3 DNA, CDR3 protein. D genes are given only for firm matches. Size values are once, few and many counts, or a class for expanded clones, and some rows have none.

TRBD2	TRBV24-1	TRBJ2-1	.	TGTGCCACCAGTGAGCCTCGACTAGCGGGAGTGAATGAGCAGTTCTTC	CATSEPRLAGVNEQFF
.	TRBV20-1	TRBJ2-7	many	TGCAGTGCCCAACTTAGGAACGAGCAGTACTTC	CSAQLRNEQYF
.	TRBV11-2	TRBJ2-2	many	TGTGCCAGCAGCCTCCTACAGGGTAACGGGGAGCTGTTTTTT	CASSLLQGNGELFF
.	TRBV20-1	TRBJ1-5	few	TGCAGTGCTAGATCAGGGACACCCTACGATCAGCCCCAGCATTTT	CSARSGTPYDQPQHF
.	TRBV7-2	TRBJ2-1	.	TGTGCCAGCAGCCCAGTGGGGGGGCATGAGCAGTTCTTC	CASSPVGGHEQFF
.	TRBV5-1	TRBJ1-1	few	TGCGCCAGCAGACCCCTTCCCTCGAACACTGAAGCTTTCTTT	CASRPLPSNTEAFF
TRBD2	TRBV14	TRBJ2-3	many	TGTGCCAGCAGCCGAAGGAGCGGGAGCCCAGATACGCAGTATTTT	CASSRRSGSPDTQYF
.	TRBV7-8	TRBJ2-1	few	TGTGCCAGCAGCCCCCGGGTCTGGGTGAATGAGCAGTTCTTC	CASSPRVWVNEQFF
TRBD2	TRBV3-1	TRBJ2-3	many	TGTGCCAGTGGCGACACCGGGACTAGCTTCACAGATACGCAGTATTTT	CASGDTGTSFTDTQYF
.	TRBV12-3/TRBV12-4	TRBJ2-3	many	TGTGCCGGAAAGGACAGCTCAAAGGCAGATACGCAGTATTTT	CAGKDSSKADTQYF
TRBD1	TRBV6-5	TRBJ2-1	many	TGTGCCAGCAGTTACCAGGGACAGAGCTCCTACAATGAGCAGTTCTTC	CASSYQGQSSYNEQFF
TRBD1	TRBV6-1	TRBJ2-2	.	TGTGCCAGCGACAGGGGGAACACCGGGGAGCTGTTTTTT	CASDRGNTGELFF
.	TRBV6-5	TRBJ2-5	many	TGTGCCAGCAGTTACAAGTTACAAGAGACCCAGTACTTC	CASSYKLQETQYF
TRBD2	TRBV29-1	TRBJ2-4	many	TGCAGCGCCCGGACTCTTAGCGGGAGGAAAAACATTCAGTACTTC	CSARTLSGRKNIQYF
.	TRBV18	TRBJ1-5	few	TGTGCCAGCTCTCCAATATTAAATCAGCCCCAGCATTTT	CASSPILNQPQHF
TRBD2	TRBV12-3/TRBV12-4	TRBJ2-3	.	TGTGCCAGCAGTTTTCAGGCTAGCGGGAGAAGAGAGGCAGATACGCAGTATTTT	CASSFQASGRREADTQYF
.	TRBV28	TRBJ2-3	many	TGTGCCAGCAGTTTCTTAGGGGGGGATACAGATACGCAGTATTTT	CASSFLGGDTDTQYF
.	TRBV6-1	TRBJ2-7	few	TGTGCCAGCAGTGCCCCCTGGACGCCGTACGAGCAGTACTTC	CASSAPWTPYEQYF
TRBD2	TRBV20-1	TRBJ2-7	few	TGCAGTGCTAAGTTCGGGACTAGCGGGAGCGTGCAGTACTTC	CSAKFGTSGSVQYF
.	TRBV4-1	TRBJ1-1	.	TGCGCCAGCAGCCAAGGCAGGGTGGAGGTGGCTTTCTTT	CASSQGRVEVAFF
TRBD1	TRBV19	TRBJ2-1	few	TGTGCCAGTAGCCGGGACAGGGGGTTTAATGAGCAGTTCTTC	CASSRDRGFNEQFF
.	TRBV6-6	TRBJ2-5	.	TGTGCCAGCAGTTACGGGGGATACCAAGAGACCCAGTACTTC	CASSYGGYQETQYF
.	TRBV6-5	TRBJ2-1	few	TGTGCCAGCAGTAGCGAAGGCGAAACCTACAATGAGCAGTTCTTC	CASSSEGETYNEQFF
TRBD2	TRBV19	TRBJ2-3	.	TGTGCCAGTAGGCGTCATACTCCGGGACTAGCGGGAGGAGATACGCAGTATTTT	CASRRHTPGLAGGDTQYF
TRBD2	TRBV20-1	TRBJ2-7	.	TGCAGTGCTACAAGGACTAGCGGGAGGATTGAGCAGTACTTC	CSATRTSGRIEQYF
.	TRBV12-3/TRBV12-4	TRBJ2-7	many	TGTGCCAGCAGTGGGGACCGCCTCGAGCAGTACTTC	CASSGDRLEQYF
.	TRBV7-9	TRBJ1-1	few	TGTGCCAGCAGCTTACCAGGGGACACTGAAGCTTTCTTT	CASSLPGDTEAFF
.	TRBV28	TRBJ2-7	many	TGTGCCAGCAGATATACAGGGCCCTCCGACGAGCAGTACTTC	CASRYTGPSDEQYF
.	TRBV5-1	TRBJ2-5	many	TGCGCCAGCAGCTTGGCGGGGAGCGCAGAGGAGACCCAGTACTTC	CASSLAGSAEETQYF
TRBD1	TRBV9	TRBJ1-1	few	TGTGCCAGCCCAGGGGGTTTCACTGAAGCTTTCTTT	CASPGGFTEAFF
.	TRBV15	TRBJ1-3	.	TGTGCCACCCGGAGGGGAAGAGAAAACACCATATATTTT	CATRRGRENTIYF
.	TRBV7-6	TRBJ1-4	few	TGTGCCAGCGCCTCTTTTGATGAAAAACTGTTTTTT	CASASFDEKLFF
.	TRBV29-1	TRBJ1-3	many	TGCAGCGTTGAAGGACTTGGAAACACCATATATTTT	CSVEGLGNTIYF
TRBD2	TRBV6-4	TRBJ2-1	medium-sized	TGTGCCAGCAGCGCTGGGACTAGCGGGAACAATGAGCAGTTCTTC	CASSAGTSGNNEQFF
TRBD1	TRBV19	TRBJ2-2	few	TGTGCCAGTAGCCTAGGGGGCGCTGACGGGGAGCTGTTTTTT	CASSLGGADGELFF
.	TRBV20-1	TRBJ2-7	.	TGCAGTGCTCGCAGGGTGTCATACGAGCAGTACTTC	CSARRVSYEQYF
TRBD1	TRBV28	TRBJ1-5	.	TGTGCCAGCCGGGACAGCTGGAATCAGCCCCAGCATTTT	CASRDSWNQPQHF
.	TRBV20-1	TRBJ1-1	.	TGCAGTGCTAGAGAGGCACCGAACACTGAAGCTTTCTTT	CSAREAPNTEAFF
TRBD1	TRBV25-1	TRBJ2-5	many	TGTGCCAGCAGTGAAAAATTGGACAGGCAAGAGACCCAGTACTTC	CASSEKLDRQETQYF
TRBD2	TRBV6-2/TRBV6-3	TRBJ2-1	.	TGTGCCACCGCGGGGCTAGCGGGATACAATGAGCAGTTCTTC	CATAGLAGYNEQFF
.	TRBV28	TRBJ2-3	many	TGTGCCAGCAGCCCGTACGGGTCGGATACGCAGTATTTT	CASSPYGSDTQYF
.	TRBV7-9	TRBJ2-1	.	TGTGCCAACAGCCTCCCCCGTGGACGACCGCCCTACAATGAGCAGTTCTTC	CANSLPRGRPPYNEQFF
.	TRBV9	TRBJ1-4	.	TGTGCCAGCAGCCCCACGGAGGGTTACAGAGAAAAACTGTTTTTT	CASSPTEGYREKLFF
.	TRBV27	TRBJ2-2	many	TGTGCCAGCAAGGTCGGCGGGAACACCGGGGAGCTGTTTTTT	CASKVGGNTGELFF
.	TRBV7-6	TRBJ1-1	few	TGTGCCAGCAGCCCATGGACGGGCGTGAACACTGAAGCTTTCTTT	CASSPWTGVNTEAFF
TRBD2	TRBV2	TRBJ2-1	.	TGTGCCAGCACCCAGCGGGAGGGGAGCTCCTACAATGAGCAGTTCTTC	CASTQREGSSYNEQFF
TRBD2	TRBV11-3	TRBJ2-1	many	TGTGCCAGCAGCTTGAACCGCGGGGGAACCTACAATGAGCAGTTCTTC	CASSLNRGGTYNEQFF
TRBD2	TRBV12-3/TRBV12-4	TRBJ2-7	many	TGTGCCAGTAGGCGGGACTACCCCTACGAGCAGTACTTC	CASRRDYPYEQYF